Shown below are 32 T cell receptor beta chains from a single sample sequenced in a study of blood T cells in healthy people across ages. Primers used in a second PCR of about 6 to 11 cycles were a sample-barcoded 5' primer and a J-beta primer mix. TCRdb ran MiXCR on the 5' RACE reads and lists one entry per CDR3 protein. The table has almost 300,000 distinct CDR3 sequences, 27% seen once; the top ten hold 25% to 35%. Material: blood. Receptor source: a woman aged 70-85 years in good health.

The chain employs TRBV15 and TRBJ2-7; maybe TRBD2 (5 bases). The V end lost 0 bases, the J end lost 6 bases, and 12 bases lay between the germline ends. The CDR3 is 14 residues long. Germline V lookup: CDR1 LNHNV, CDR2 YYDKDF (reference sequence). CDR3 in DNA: TGTGCCACCAGCAGAGATCAAGGCCGGGGCGAGCAGTACTTC. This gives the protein CATSRDQGRGEQYF.

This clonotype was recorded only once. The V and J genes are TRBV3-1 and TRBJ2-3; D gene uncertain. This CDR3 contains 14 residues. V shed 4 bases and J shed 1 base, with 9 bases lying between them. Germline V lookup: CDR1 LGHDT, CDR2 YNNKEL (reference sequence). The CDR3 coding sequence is TGTGCCAGCAGCCTGGGGATTCGCACAGATACGCAGTATTTT. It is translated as CASSLGIRTDTQYF.

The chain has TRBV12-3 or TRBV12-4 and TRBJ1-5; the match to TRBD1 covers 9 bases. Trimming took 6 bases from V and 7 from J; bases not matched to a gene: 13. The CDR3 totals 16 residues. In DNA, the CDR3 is TGTGCCAGCAGACCTTCTACAGGGGGCGGTGGGCAGCCCCAGCATTTT. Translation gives CASRPSTGGGGQPQHF.

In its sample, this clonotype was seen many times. The CDR3 sequence is CASSLWGYSGEQYF. CDR3 DNA sequence: TGTGCCAGCAGCTTATGGGGATACTCAGGGGAGCAGTACTTC. V is TRBV7-2 and J is TRBJ2-7; possible D gene TRBD1, 5 bases. The CDR3 spans 14 residues. The germline V and J ends were trimmed by 2 bases and 7 bases, with 15 bases remaining between them. Germline-derived CDR1 and CDR2 are SGHTA and FQGNSA.

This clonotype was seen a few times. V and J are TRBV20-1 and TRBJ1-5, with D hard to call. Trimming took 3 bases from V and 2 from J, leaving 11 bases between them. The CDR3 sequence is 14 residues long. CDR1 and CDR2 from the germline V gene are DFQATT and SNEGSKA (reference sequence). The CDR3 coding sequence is TGCAGTGCTAGGGAGTTGGTCGGCAATCAGCCCCAGCATTTT. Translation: CSARELVGNQPQHF.

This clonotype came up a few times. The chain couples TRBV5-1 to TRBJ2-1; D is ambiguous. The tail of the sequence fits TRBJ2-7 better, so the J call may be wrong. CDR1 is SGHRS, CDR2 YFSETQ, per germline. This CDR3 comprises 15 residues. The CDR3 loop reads CASSWTTDKDYEQYF. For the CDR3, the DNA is TGCGCCAGCAGCTGGACGACTGACAAAGACTACGAGCAGTACTTC.

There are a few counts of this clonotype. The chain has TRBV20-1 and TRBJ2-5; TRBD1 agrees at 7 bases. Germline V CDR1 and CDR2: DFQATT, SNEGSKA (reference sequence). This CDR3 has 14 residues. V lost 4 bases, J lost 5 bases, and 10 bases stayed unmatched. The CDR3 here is CSAKTSQGRETQYF. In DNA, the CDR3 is TGCAGTGCTAAAACCTCACAGGGGCGGGAGACCCAGTACTTC.

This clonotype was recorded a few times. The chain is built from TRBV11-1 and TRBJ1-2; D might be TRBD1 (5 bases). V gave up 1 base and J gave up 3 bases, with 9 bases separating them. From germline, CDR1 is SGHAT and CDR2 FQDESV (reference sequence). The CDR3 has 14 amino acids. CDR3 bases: TGTGCCAGCAGCTTAGGAGGGGTTGACTATGGCTACACCTTC. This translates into CASSLGGVDYGYTF.

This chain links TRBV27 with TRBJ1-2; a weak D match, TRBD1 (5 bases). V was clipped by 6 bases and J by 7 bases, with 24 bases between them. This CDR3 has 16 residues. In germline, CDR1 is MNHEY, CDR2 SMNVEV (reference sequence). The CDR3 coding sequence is TGTGCCAGCAGACTTATCGGGCAAGGGGTCCCGGGTGGCTACACCTTC. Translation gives CASRLIGQGVPGGYTF.

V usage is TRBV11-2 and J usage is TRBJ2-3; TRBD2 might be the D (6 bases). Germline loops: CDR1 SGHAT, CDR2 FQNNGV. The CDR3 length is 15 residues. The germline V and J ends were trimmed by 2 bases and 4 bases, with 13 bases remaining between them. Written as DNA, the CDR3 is TGTGCCAGCAGCTTATTCGGGGCTAGCGCAGATACGCAGTATTTT. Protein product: CASSLFGASADTQYF.

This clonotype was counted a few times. This CDR3 reads CSASTINEKLFF. As DNA, the CDR3 is TGCAGTGCTAGTACGATTAATGAAAAACTGTTTTTT. This chain links TRBV20-1 with TRBJ1-4, with no clear D. The CDR3 is 12 residues long. The germline V and J ends were trimmed by 3 bases and 4 bases, with 6 bases remaining between them. Germline CDR1 is DFQATT and CDR2 is SNEGSKA (reference sequence).

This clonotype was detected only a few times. The CDR3 loop is CASSLSTLMNTEAFF. CDR3 in DNA: TGTGCCAGCAGCTTGTCTACACTTATGAACACTGAAGCTTTCTTT. This chain connects TRBV5-6 to TRBJ1-1; D is unclear. V was clipped by 1 base and J by 0 bases, with 10 bases between them. This CDR3 has 15 residues. CDR1 is SGHDT and CDR2 is YYEEEE in the germline V gene.

The CDR3 protein is CASSPGGVDYGYTF. The CDR3 region has the DNA TGCGCCAGCAGCCCTGGTGGGGTTGACTATGGCTACACCTTC. V and J are TRBV5-1 and TRBJ1-2; D remains ambiguous. Per germline, CDR1 SGHRS and CDR2 YFSETQ. V was cut by 4 bases and J by 3 bases, with 13 bases left in between. The length of the CDR3 is 14 residues.

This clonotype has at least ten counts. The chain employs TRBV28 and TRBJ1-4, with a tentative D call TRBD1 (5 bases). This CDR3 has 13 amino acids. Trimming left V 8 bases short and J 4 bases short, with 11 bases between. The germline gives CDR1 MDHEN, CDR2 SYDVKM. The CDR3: CASRGPSNEKLFF. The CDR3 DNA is TGTGCCAGCCGGGGCCCTAGTAATGAAAAACTGTTTTTT.

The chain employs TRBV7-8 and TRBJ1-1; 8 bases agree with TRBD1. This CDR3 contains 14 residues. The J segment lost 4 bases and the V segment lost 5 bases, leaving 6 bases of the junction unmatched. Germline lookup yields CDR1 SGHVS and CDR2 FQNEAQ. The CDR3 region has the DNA TGTGCCAGCAGCCCCGGGACAGGCCTCACTGAAGCTTTCTTT. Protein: CASSPGTGLTEAFF.

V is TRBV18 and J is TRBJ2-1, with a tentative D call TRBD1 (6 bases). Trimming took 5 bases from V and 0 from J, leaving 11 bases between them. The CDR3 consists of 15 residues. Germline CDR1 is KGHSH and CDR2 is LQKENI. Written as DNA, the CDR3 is TGTGCCAGCTCATCAGGGGCTAGCTCCTACAATGAGCAGTTCTTC. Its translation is CASSSGASSYNEQFF.

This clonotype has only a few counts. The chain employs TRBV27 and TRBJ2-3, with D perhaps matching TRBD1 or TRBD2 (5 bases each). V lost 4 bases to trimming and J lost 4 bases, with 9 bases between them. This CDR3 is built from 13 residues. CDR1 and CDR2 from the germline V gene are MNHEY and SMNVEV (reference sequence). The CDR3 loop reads CASSSRGPDTQYF. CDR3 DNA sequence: TGTGCCAGCAGTTCCCGGGGACCAGATACGCAGTATTTT.

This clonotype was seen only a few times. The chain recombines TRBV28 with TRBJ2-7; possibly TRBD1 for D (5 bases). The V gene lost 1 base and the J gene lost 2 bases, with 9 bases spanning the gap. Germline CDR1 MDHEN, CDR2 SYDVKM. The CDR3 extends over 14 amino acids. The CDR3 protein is CASSLFAGTYEQYF. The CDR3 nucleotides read TGTGCCAGCAGTTTATTTGCAGGGACCTACGAGCAGTACTTC.

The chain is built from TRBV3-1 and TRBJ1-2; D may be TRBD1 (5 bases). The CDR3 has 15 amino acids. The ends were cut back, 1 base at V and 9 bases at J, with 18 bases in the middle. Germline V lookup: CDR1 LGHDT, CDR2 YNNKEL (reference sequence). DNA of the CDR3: TGTGCCAGCAGCCAAGGGGCCGGGACTCCGGGAAGCTACACCTTC. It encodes CASSQGAGTPGSYTF.

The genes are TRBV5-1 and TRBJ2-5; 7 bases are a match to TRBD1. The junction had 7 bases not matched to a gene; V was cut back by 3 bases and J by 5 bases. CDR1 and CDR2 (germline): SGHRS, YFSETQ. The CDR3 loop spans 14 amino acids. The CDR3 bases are TGCGCCAGCAGCTCGCAAACAGGGGTCGAGACCCAGTACTTC. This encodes CASSSQTGVETQYF.

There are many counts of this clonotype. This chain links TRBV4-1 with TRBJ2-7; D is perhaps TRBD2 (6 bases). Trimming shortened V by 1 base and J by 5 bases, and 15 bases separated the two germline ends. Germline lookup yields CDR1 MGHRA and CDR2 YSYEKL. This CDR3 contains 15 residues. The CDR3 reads CASSQVWSWGDEQYF. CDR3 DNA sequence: TGCGCCAGCAGCCAAGTTTGGTCGTGGGGGGACGAGCAGTACTTC.

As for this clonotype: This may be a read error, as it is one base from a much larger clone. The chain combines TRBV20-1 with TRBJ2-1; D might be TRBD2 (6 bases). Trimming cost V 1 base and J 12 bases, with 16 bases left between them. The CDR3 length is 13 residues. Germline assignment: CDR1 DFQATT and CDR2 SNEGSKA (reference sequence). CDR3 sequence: CSARVIAGSGQFF. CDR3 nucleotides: TGCAGTGCTAGAGTCATAGCCGGGAGTGGGCAGTTCTTC.

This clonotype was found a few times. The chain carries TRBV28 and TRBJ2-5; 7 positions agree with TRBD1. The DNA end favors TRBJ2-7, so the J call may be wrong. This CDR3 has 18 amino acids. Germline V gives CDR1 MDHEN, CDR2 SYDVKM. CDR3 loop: CASSLFPDLRDSSYEQYF. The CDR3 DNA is TGTGCCAGCAGTTTATTCCCCGACCTCCGGGACAGTTCCTACGAGCAGTACTTC.

The CDR3 loop is CASSPKTGDYADTQYF. CDR3 sequence (DNA): TGTGCCAGCAGCCCGAAGACTGGGGACTATGCAGATACGCAGTATTTT. The rearrangement links TRBV9 to TRBJ2-3; 7 bases fit TRBD2. There are 16 residues in the CDR3. The V gene end was trimmed by 4 bases and the J gene end by 4 bases; junction bases not matched to a gene: 12. The V gene's germline CDR1 is SGDLS and CDR2 YYNGEE.

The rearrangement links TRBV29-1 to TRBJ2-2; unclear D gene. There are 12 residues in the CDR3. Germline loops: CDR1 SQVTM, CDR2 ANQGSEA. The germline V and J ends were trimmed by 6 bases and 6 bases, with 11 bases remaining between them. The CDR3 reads CSVKWTPGELFF. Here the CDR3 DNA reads TGCAGCGTCAAATGGACCCCCGGGGAGCTGTTTTTT.

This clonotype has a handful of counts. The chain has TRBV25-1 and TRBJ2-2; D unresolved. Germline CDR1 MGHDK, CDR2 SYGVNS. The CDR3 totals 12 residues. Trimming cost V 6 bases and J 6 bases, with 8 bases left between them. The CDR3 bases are TGTGCCAGCAGCGTGCAGGCCGGGGAGCTGTTTTTT. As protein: CASSVQAGELFF.

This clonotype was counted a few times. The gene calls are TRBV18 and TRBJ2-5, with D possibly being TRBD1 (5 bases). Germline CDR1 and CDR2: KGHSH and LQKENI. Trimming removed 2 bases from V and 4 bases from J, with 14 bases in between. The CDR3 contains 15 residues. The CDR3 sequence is CASSPSRAFRETQYF. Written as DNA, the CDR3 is TGTGCCAGCTCACCAAGCAGGGCGTTTCGAGAGACCCAGTACTTC.

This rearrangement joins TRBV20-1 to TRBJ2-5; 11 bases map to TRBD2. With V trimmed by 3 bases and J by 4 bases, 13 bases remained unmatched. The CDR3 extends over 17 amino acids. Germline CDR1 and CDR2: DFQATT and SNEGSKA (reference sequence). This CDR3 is CSASSLLAGEGLETQYF. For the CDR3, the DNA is TGCAGTGCTAGTAGTCTACTAGCGGGAGAAGGTCTAGAGACCCAGTACTTC.

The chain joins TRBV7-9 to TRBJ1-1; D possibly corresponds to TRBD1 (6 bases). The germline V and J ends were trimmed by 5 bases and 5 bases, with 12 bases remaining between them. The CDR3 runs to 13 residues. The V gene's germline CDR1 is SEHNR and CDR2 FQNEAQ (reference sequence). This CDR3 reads CASSRVGGTEAFF. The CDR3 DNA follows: TGTGCCAGCAGCCGGGTAGGGGGAACTGAAGCTTTCTTT.

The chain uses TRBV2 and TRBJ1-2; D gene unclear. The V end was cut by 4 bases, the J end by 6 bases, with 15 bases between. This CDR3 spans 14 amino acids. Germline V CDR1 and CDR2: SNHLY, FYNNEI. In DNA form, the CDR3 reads TGTGCCAGCAGTGGTGGTCACCGGGGAGATGGCTACACCTTC. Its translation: CASSGGHRGDGYTF.

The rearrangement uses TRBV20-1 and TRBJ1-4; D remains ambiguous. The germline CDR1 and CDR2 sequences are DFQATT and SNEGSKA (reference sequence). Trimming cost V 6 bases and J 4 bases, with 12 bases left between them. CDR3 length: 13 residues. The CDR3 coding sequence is TGCAGTGCCAGGCCACAAGTTAATGAAAAACTGTTTTTT. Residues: CSARPQVNEKLFF.

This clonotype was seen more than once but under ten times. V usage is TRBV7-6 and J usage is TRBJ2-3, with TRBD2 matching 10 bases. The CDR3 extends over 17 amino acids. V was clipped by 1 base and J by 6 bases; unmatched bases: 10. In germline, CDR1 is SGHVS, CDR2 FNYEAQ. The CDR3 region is CASSLEESSGSRDTQYF. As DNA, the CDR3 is TGTGCCAGCAGCTTAGAGGAGTCTAGCGGGAGTCGGGATACGCAGTATTTT.